The following is a T cell receptor (beta chain) sequence with its context. The data are from a study of blood T cells in healthy people across ages. Primed by a sample-barcoded 5' primer and a J-beta primer mix, a second PCR proceeded for roughly 6 to 12 cycles. TCRdb ran MiXCR on the 5' RACE reads and lists one entry per CDR3 protein. In the table there are 850,000 to 1,000,000 distinct CDR3 sequences, approximately 50% of which are singletons. V was trimmed by 5 bases and J by 7 bases, leaving 18 bases between them. Germline loops: CDR1 SGHTA, CDR2 FQGNSA. The CDR3 spans 15 residues. The specimen sequenced was blood. This TCR was sampled from a woman aged 60-75 years in good health. The chain has TRBV7-2 and TRBJ2-1; a possible D gene is TRBD2 (5 bases). CDR3 in DNA: TGTGCCAGCAGCCCAATGTCTTCCCCGGGGAATGAGCAGTTCTTC. Translated: CASSPMSSPGNEQFF.